This paragraph reports one T cell receptor (beta chain). Its antigen has not been determined. Base-call qualities are not available, and no considerably larger clone is one nucleotide away. V sheds 5 bases and J sheds 8 bases, leaving 12 bases between their ends. CDR1 is given as MNHEY and CDR2 as SVGEGT, both from the germline V gene. The CDR3 sequence holds 12 residues, the cysteine and phenylalanine included. Just the 36-base CDR3 DNA is kept, in frame starting at base 1. These data come from a study of T cells after yellow fever vaccination (dated by TCRdb to the late 2010s). Concerning the study at large: Libraries from fractions with low cell numbers were prepared with the SMART-Seq v4 Ultra Low Input RNA kit. To track T-cell clones before and after primary and booster YFV17D yellow fever vaccination, bulk TCR alpha and beta repertoires were sequenced longitudinally. Two healthy male donors, one aged 18 to 30 and one aged 30 to 40 years, made up the cohort. Blood was drawn at multiple timepoints before and after primary and secondary immunization, with bulk PBMC replicates and cell subsets isolated. The paper's findings and limits, for the study overall: After the booster, most clones that had expanded after primary vaccination were detected again (about 95% of CD4 and around 88% of CD8), suggesting broad maintenance of memory. A small fraction of clonotypes appeared in both the CD4 and CD8 compartments, likely as a result of convergent recombination. Computational filtering was required because FACS-sorted repertoires could contain abundant contaminating clonotypes from the bulk population. The study included only a couple of donors, which limits how far the findings can be generalized. Compared with the primary T-cell response, the secondary T-cell response was weaker but faster, peaking on day 5 rather than day 15.

The sample's treatment or condition, from its label and the paper: live attenuated yellow fever vaccine strain. At each blood-draw timepoint, two biological replicates of bulk PBMCs were collected. A standard Ficoll-Paque protocol was used to isolate PBMCs from peripheral blood. TriZol was used to extract RNA from bulk PBMCs, from CD4 and CD8 fractions, and from dextramer-positive and dextramer-negative fractions. TCR cDNA was made using 5'RACE template switching, a step that added a universal primer site and unique molecular identifiers. cDNA synthesis was primed from both the TCR alpha and TCR beta constant segments. Libraries were amplified in two PCR steps, with sample barcodes and sequencing adapters added in the second step. Sequencing of libraries was performed on Illumina HiSeq 2500 (2x100 bp) or NovaSeq (2x150 bp). Under the source paper's analysis protocol: MIGEC was used to demultiplex reads and collapse the reads into UMI consensus sequences, and MiXCR was used for V(D)J alignment. Vaccine-responding clonotypes were identified with edgeR using replicate PBMC samples, with FDR below 0.01 and a log2 fold change above 5 up to day 15 being required. CD4 or CD8 identity was assigned to each bulk clonotype according to whether the clonotype was present at higher abundance in the sequenced CD4 repertoire or the sequenced CD8 repertoire. TCRdb took the public reads, trimmed them with fastp at Q25, ran MiXCR for clone calling and kept in-frame beta chains. Entries that share a CDR3 protein sequence are merged under the most common genes and DNA. TCRdb's processing, not the study's, gives the V and J calls here. The sample records approximately 550,000 distinct CDR3 sequences, around an eighth of which are singletons. More than 12% of the sample is in the top ten clones.

The clonotype was recovered from a man between 25 and 39 years old who received the YFV17D yellow fever vaccine. The specimen comprised PBMCs, sampled on the day of the yellow fever booster vaccination. The chain joins TRBV6-2 or TRBV6-3 to TRBJ1-1, with the D segment identity uncertain. The sequence in DNA is TGTGCCAGCAGTCAAGCCCCCACAGAAGCTTTCTTT. The resulting protein is CASSQAPTEAFF.